This T cell receptor beta chain was recovered during a study of PD-1 blockade in classical Hodgkin lymphoma. No patient escaped relapse after autologous stem cell transplantation, and brentuximab vedotin exposure varied. Trimming cost V 6 bases and J 3 bases, with 16 bases left between them. The CDR3 contains 15 residues. CDR1 LNHDA and CDR2 SQIVND come from the germline V gene (reference sequence). Sequencing was performed with immunoSEQ multiplex PCR; in TCRdb, only in-frame clones are kept and a portion is missing. The profile covers tens of thousands of clones, with under 90% appearing a single time and roughly 21% taken by the ten largest.

This receptor was identified in a human donor with classical Hodgkin lymphoma. This specimen was peripheral blood mononuclear cells (PBMCs), taken at baseline. This chain connects TRBV19 to TRBJ2-3; TRBD1 is a possible D gene (6 bases). The DNA of the CDR3 is TGTGCCAGTAGCCCAGGACAGACTTGGACAGATACGCAGTATTTT. Protein: CASSPGQTWTDTQYF.